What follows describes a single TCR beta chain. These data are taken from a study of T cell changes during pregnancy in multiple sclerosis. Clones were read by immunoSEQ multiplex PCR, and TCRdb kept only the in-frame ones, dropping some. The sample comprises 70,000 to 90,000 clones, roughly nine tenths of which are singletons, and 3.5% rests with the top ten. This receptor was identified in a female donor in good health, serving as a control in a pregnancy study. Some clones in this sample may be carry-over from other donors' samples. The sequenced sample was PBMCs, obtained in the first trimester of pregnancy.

The CDR3 loop is CASHTVLGSGYTF. The CDR3 DNA reads as TGTGCCAGCCACACAGTTCTTGGGTCGGGCTACACCTTC. This sequence joins TRBV5-8 and TRBJ1-2; D ambiguous. Trimming cost V 7 bases and J 8 bases, with 18 bases left between them. Germline CDR1 reads SGHTS; CDR2 reads YDEGEE. This CDR3 is built from 13 residues.